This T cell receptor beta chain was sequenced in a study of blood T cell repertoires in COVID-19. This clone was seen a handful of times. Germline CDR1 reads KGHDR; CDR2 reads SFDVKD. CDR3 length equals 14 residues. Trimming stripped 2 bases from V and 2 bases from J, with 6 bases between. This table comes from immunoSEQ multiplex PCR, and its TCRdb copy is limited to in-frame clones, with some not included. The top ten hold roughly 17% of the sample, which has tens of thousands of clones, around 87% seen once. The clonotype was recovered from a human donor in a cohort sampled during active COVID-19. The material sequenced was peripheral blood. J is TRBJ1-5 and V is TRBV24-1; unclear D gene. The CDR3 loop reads CATSDSRGNQPQHF. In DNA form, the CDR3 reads TGTGCCACCAGTGATTCCCGGGGCAATCAGCCCCAGCATTTT.